The text below deals with one T cell receptor (beta chain). From germline, CDR1 is KGHSH and CDR2 LQKENI. There are 15 residues in the CDR3. The junction had 7 bases not matched to a gene; V was cut back by 2 bases and J by 5 bases. This sample is part of a study of blood T cell repertoires in COVID-19. During active infection, Seattle patients enrolled and were then monitored through disease. Sequencing was performed with immunoSEQ multiplex PCR; in TCRdb, only in-frame clones are kept and a portion is missing. The table records hundreds of thousands of clones, around 81% of them present only once. Sequencing was carried out using peripheral blood. The TCR was taken from a woman of 80 years or more with COVID-19, enrolled during active disease. The chain links TRBV18 to TRBJ2-5; the match to TRBD1 covers 8 bases. The CDR3 nucleotides read TGTGCCAGCTCACCATCCAGGGGGCCGCGGGAGACCCAGTACTTC. Translation gives CASSPSRGPRETQYF.